Below are 3 T cell receptor beta chains sequenced from a single sample in a study of shared clonotypes between healthy human individuals. The assay was immunoSEQ multiplex PCR, and TCRdb's table has in-frame clones only and misses some. The sample shows approximately 1.5 million clones, approximately 98.5% of them seen only once. Material for sequencing was naive CD4+ T cells sorted from blood. This sample's subset: CD45RA+ positively selected. The receptor source for this set is a man aged 25-40 years in good health.

The rearrangement joins TRBV5-1 to TRBJ2-2; D is ambiguous. The V gene's germline CDR1 is SGHRS and CDR2 YFSETQ. The CDR3 contains 15 residues. Trimming left V 2 bases short and J 0 bases short, with 8 bases between. CDR3 loop: CASSFGKANTGELFF. DNA of the CDR3: TGCGCCAGCAGCTTCGGTAAGGCGAACACCGGGGAGCTGTTTTTT.

This clone appeared a single time. The chain employs TRBV9 and TRBJ2-7; D unresolved. This CDR3 is 13 amino acids long. Trimming removed 4 bases at V and 4 bases at J, with 12 bases between. Germline V gene data show CDR1 as SGDLS and CDR2 as YYNGEE. CDR3 DNA sequence: TGTGCCAGCAGCCTAGAGCCTCGATACGAGCAGTACTTC. It specifies CASSLEPRYEQYF.

V usage is TRBV5-1 and J usage is TRBJ2-7, with D possibly matching TRBD2 (6 bases). The CDR3 length is 13 residues. CDR1 and CDR2 (germline): SGHRS, YFSETQ. Trimming left V 4 bases short and J 0 bases short, with 8 bases between. The CDR3 DNA sequence: TGCGCCAGCAGCCGGGAGTTCTCCTACGAGCAGTACTTC. Its translation is CASSREFSYEQYF.